This TCR beta chain was identified during a study of T-cell reconstitution after alpha-beta-depleted transplantation in children. Construction of the TCRbeta library involved unique molecular identifiers. TCRdb fed the PCR reads into MiXCR, producing one record per CDR3 protein. This repertoire shows about a million distinct CDR3 sequences, around 30% found once; its top ten account for 28%. Study findings and constraints: Newly made T cells mostly supplied T-cell counts and diversity one year after transplant.

With regard to this clonotype: Its antigen is not identified.

Sequencing used PBMCs, mostly from graft donor cells, obtained 360 days after TCRalphabeta/CD19-depleted stem cell transplant. The clonotype was recovered from a boy under two years old who had a stem cell transplant for SCID, so the T cells may come from the graft donor.

The CDR3 nucleotides are TGTGCCAGCAGTATGGGGAGGGGGGAGACCCAGTACTTC. This codes for CASSMGRGETQYF. V is TRBV7-7 and J is TRBJ2-5; D is possibly TRBD2 (7 bases). The CDR3 runs to 13 residues. CDR1 is SSHAT and CDR2 is FNYEAQ in the germline V gene (reference sequence). Trimming removed 6 bases at V and 5 bases at J, with 13 bases between. Full variable domain (missing parts from reference TRBV7-7 and TRBJ2-5): GAGVSQSPRYKVTKRGQDVTLRCDPISSHATLYWYQQALGQGPEFLTYFNYEAQPDKSGLPSDRFSAERPEGSISTLTIQRTEQRDSAMYRCASSMGRGETQYFGPGTRLLVL.